The 25 T cell receptor beta chains below all came from one sample that was sequenced in a study of human T cells and chemical hapten exposure. Time point in this sample: patch test 3, about 24 weeks after DPC sensitization. Treatment of the sample: therapeutic diphenylcyclopropenone sensitization with weekly scalp DPC. MiXCR, run by TCRdb on the RACE reads, gives a single entry per CDR3 protein. The table records approximately 86,000 distinct CDR3 sequences, about 11% of them present only once. Sequencing was performed on whole blood, taken in connection with sensitization to the hapten diphenylcyclopropenone (DPC). These receptors were taken from a woman aged 25 to 39 with alopecia areata. Some clones in this sample may be carry-over from other donors' samples.

There are a few counts of this clonotype. The chain recombines TRBV20-1 with TRBJ2-2; D assignment may be TRBD1 or TRBD2 (5 bases each). CDR3 size: 14 residues. CDR1 DFQATT and CDR2 SNEGSKA come from the germline V gene (reference sequence). Trimming removed 6 bases at V and 1 base at J, with 12 bases between. The DNA for the CDR3 is TGCAGTGCGCGCCCAGGGAGGAACACCGGGGAGCTGTTTTTT. Residues: CSARPGRNTGELFF.

The chain combines TRBV10-3 with TRBJ1-5; 11 bases map to TRBD1. CDR1 ENHRY and CDR2 SYGVKD come from the germline V gene. Trimming at V came to 4 bases and at J to 6 bases, leaving 5 bases not matched to a gene. The CDR3 has 15 residues. The CDR3 nucleotides are TGTGCCATCAGTGCTGGACAGGGGGCGGGTCAGCCCCAGCATTTT. Its protein product is CAISAGQGAGQPQHF.

The sample holds many counts of this clonotype. CDR3 sequence (DNA): TGTGCCAGCAGTTCCGGACAGGGGTATCAGCCCCAGCATTTT. Translated: CASSSGQGYQPQHF. The chain combines TRBV28 with TRBJ1-5, with 9 nucleotides matching TRBD1. J gave up 5 bases and V 4 bases, and 3 bases lay outside the gene matches. There are 14 residues in the CDR3. Germline V CDR1 and CDR2: MDHEN, SYDVKM.

This clonotype has ten or more counts. The chain joins TRBV29-1 to TRBJ2-3; no definite D call. The CDR3 is 12 amino acids. Per the germline V gene, CDR1 is SQVTM and CDR2 is ANQGSEA. V gave up 4 bases and J gave up 5 bases, with 10 bases separating them. The CDR3 sequence is CSVVGAKDTQYF. The CDR3 DNA reads as TGCAGCGTTGTTGGAGCTAAAGATACGCAGTATTTT.

This clonotype was detected ten times or more. The rearrangement uses TRBV29-1 and TRBJ2-3; possibly TRBD1 for D (5 bases). V was cut by 5 bases and J by 3 bases, with 6 bases left in between. CDR3 size: 11 residues. CDR1 SQVTM and CDR2 ANQGSEA come from the germline V gene. The CDR3 protein is CSVRQTDTQYF. The CDR3 DNA is TGCAGCGTTCGACAGACAGATACGCAGTATTTT.

This clonotype was counted a few times. The chain has TRBV6-2 or TRBV6-3 and TRBJ1-1; 7 positions agree with TRBD1. The V gene's germline CDR1 is MNHEY and CDR2 SVGEGT. The CDR3 is made up of 14 amino acids. After removal of 1 base from V and 4 bases from J, the junction contained 3 bases not matched to a gene. The CDR3 DNA reads as TGTGCCAGCAGTTACTGGACAGGCGCCACTGAAGCTTTCTTT. It codes for CASSYWTGATEAFF.

The rearrangement uses TRBV28 and TRBJ1-4; maybe TRBD1 (5 bases). The CDR3 sequence is 12 residues long. Germline V lookup: CDR1 MDHEN, CDR2 SYDVKM. V lost 9 bases and J 7 bases, leaving 12 bases between the germline ends. Here the CDR3 reads CASNAGPEKLFF. The CDR3 DNA follows: TGTGCCAGTAACGCAGGGCCTGAAAAACTGTTTTTT.

This clonotype was picked up many times. The rearrangement links TRBV7-2 to TRBJ2-7; 9 bases fit TRBD2. Looked up from germline, CDR1 is SGHTA and CDR2 is FQGNSA. V lost 3 bases to trimming and J lost 2 bases; unmatched junction nucleotides: 5. The CDR3 is 15 residues long. The CDR3 DNA reads as TGTGCCAGCAGCTTGATGGCGGGAGGGCCCTACGAGCAGTACTTC. Protein product: CASSLMAGGPYEQYF.

The chain couples TRBV29-1 to TRBJ2-5; 9 bases match TRBD1. The V and J ends lost 4 bases and 5 bases, in that order; junction bases with no gene match: 8. Germline V gene lookup returns CDR1 SQVTM and CDR2 ANQGSEA. The CDR3 is 14 amino acids. CDR3 nucleotide sequence: TGCAGCGTTGTTTCGGACAGGGGTCTTGAGACCCAGTACTTC. Translation: CSVVSDRGLETQYF.

This clonotype was counted at least ten times. The genes are TRBV7-6 and TRBJ2-2; the D gene is possibly TRBD1 (8 bases). The CDR3 runs to 15 residues. From germline, CDR1 is SGHVS and CDR2 FNYEAQ. V was clipped by 4 bases and J by 4 bases, with 13 bases between them. CDR3 protein: CASSSTGEGTGELFF. DNA for the CDR3: TGTGCCAGCAGCTCGACAGGGGAGGGCACCGGGGAGCTGTTTTTT. Full variable domain (outside the CDR3, taken from reference TRBV7-6 and TRBJ2-2): GAGVSQSPRYKVTKRGQDVALRCDPISGHVSLYWYRQALGQGPEFLTYFNYEAQQDKSGLPNDRFSAERPEGSISTLTIQRTEQRDSAMYRCASSSTGEGTGELFFGEGSRLTVL.

This clonotype showed up many times. The rearrangement links TRBV7-2 to TRBJ2-5; D call uncertain. Germline CDR1 SGHTA, CDR2 FQGNSA. Trimming took off 4 bases at V and 3 bases at J, with 9 bases between the two ends. The length of the CDR3 is 13 residues. CDR3 in amino acids: CASSSPWKETQYF. In DNA, the CDR3 is TGTGCCAGCAGCTCCCCGTGGAAAGAGACCCAGTACTTC.

This clonotype turned up a few times. The chain uses TRBV4-1 and TRBJ2-1; D gene uncertain. CDR3 length equals 13 residues. V dropped 3 bases and J dropped 5 bases, with 8 bases sitting between them. CDR1 and CDR2 from the germline V gene are MGHRA and YSYEKL. CDR3 sequence: CASSHFGDNEQFF. In DNA, the CDR3 is TGCGCCAGCAGCCATTTCGGTGACAATGAGCAGTTCTTC.

V usage is TRBV7-9 and J usage is TRBJ1-2; D may be TRBD1 (5 bases). Germline lookup yields CDR1 SEHNR and CDR2 FQNEAQ (reference sequence). V was cut by 2 bases and J by 6 bases, with 10 bases left in between. The CDR3 totals 13 residues. The CDR3 nucleotides read TGTGCCAGCAGCTTACCAGGGCGAGATGGCTACACCTTC. Encoded protein: CASSLPGRDGYTF. The full variable domain, in which reference TRBV7-9 and TRBJ1-2 provide the parts outside the CDR3, is DTGVSQNPRHKITKRGQNVTFRCDPISEHNRLYWYRQTLGQGPEFLTYFQNEAQLEKSRLLSDRFSAERPKGSFSTLEIQRTEQGDSAMYLCASSLPGRDGYTFGSGTRLTVV.

The sample holds many counts of this clonotype. This chain joins TRBV27 and TRBJ1-6, with D perhaps matching TRBD1 (5 bases). Trimming pared 6 bases from V and 4 bases from J, leaving 10 bases between. Germline V gene sequence: CDR1 MNHEY, CDR2 SMNVEV (reference sequence). The CDR3 runs to 14 residues. The CDR3: CASRPGTYNSPLHF. CDR3 DNA: TGTGCCAGCAGGCCCGGGACGTATAATTCACCCCTCCACTTT.

This clonotype appeared a few times. The chain carries TRBV6-5 and TRBJ2-2; TRBD2 matches at 11 bases. Germline V gene data show CDR1 as MNHEY and CDR2 as SVGAGI. This CDR3 has 17 amino acids. The V segment lost 6 bases and the J segment 0 bases; nucleotides outside the gene matches: 6. CDR3 in amino acids: CASSRLAGPANTGELFF. The CDR3 coding sequence is TGTGCCAGCAGCCGACTAGCGGGGCCCGCGAACACCGGGGAGCTGTTTTTT.

The rearrangement uses TRBV5-6 and TRBJ1-1; D call uncertain. This CDR3 spans 12 amino acids. Trimming left V 0 bases short and J 5 bases short, with 5 bases between. The germline gives CDR1 SGHDT, CDR2 YYEEEE. CDR3 in amino acids: CASSLVATEAFF. The CDR3 DNA sequence: TGTGCCAGCAGCTTGGTGGCAACTGAAGCTTTCTTT.

The table lists this clonotype with many counts. The rearrangement links TRBV10-3 to TRBJ2-7; D is perhaps TRBD2 (6 bases). This CDR3 comprises 13 residues. From germline, CDR1 is ENHRY and CDR2 SYGVKD. The V end was cut by 7 bases, the J end by 0 bases, with 10 bases between. CDR3: CAITGGDSYEQYF. The CDR3 DNA follows: TGTGCCATCACCGGAGGGGACTCCTACGAGCAGTACTTC.

The V call is TRBV20-1, the J call TRBJ1-5; TRBD1 is a possible D gene (5 bases). The CDR3 consists of 13 residues. Trimming shortened V by 5 bases and J by 3 bases, and 11 bases separated the two germline ends. CDR1 is DFQATT, CDR2 SNEGSKA, per germline (reference sequence). The CDR3 region is CSAPPGPNQPQHF. The CDR3 nucleotides read TGCAGTGCTCCACCGGGACCCAATCAGCCCCAGCATTTT.

This clonotype was counted many times. The chain uses TRBV2 and TRBJ2-7; D uncertain. V lost 6 bases, J lost 3 bases, and 9 bases lay in between. The CDR3 is 12 amino acids. The germline CDR1 and CDR2 sequences are SNHLY and FYNNEI. Here the CDR3 DNA reads TGTGCCAGCAGGGCAGGCGGCTACGAGCAGTACTTC. It is translated as CASRAGGYEQYF.

This clonotype turned up a few times. The chain joins TRBV6-5 to TRBJ2-2, with D maybe TRBD1 (6 bases). V was clipped by 6 bases and J by 4 bases, with 9 bases between them. The germline gives CDR1 MNHEY, CDR2 SVGAGI. The CDR3 is 13 amino acids. In DNA, the CDR3 is TGTGCCAGCAGACAGGGAGTCACCGGGGAGCTGTTTTTT. The encoded protein is CASRQGVTGELFF.

This clonotype was counted ten times or more. This chain links TRBV29-1 with TRBJ1-2, with D unresolved. This CDR3 is 15 amino acids long. The germline V gene encodes CDR1 SQVTM and CDR2 ANQGSEA. The V and J ends lost 1 base and 3 bases respectively, with 15 bases between them. The CDR3 nucleotides read TGCAGCGTTGAAGGGGCAGGCCCTCTTGACTATGGCTACACCTTC. Its translation is CSVEGAGPLDYGYTF.

At least ten counts were recorded for this clonotype. This chain links TRBV4-1 with TRBJ1-2, with a tentative D call TRBD1 (5 bases). The CDR3 has 14 amino acids. The V gene's germline CDR1 is MGHRA and CDR2 YSYEKL. V lost 4 bases, J lost 8 bases, and 17 bases lay in between. CDR3 bases: TGCGCCAGCAGCCCTCCCGGGGCGCCTAGGGGCTACACCTTC. Protein product: CASSPPGAPRGYTF.

This clonotype came up many times. The genes are TRBV20-1 and TRBJ2-1; 8 bases map to TRBD2. The germline CDR1 and CDR2 sequences are DFQATT and SNEGSKA (reference sequence). The CDR3 has 13 residues. The V gene end was trimmed by 6 bases and the J gene end by 6 bases; junction bases not matched to a gene: 7. CDR3 DNA: TGCAGTGCCCCCGGGGGGGGGCTCAATGAGCAGTTCTTC. It specifies CSAPGGGLNEQFF.

This clonotype was seen repeatedly, ten times or more. The V call is TRBV29-1, the J call TRBJ2-4; D is perhaps TRBD2 (5 bases). CDR1 SQVTM and CDR2 ANQGSEA come from the germline V gene. The CDR3 covers 11 residues. V was clipped by 7 bases and J by 8 bases, with 12 bases between them. The CDR3: CSALNGDIQYF. The CDR3 DNA reads as TGCAGCGCCCTAAACGGGGACATTCAGTACTTC.

There are many counts of this clonotype. This chain uses TRBV29-1 with TRBJ2-3; TRBD2 agrees at 7 bases. The V gene end was trimmed by 3 bases and the J gene end by 4 bases; junction bases not matched to a gene: 4. CDR1 and CDR2 (germline): SQVTM, ANQGSEA. CDR3 length: 13 amino acids. DNA for the CDR3: TGCAGCGTTGAGAGCGGGGCGGCAGATACGCAGTATTTT. It is translated as CSVESGAADTQYF.